The TCR beta chain under discussion was sequenced for a study of T cell responses to AZD1222 COVID-19 vaccine. Study-wide results and caveats: Unmutated variant regions reportedly attract nearly half of all spike-specific TCRs. Donors were largely white British and mainly female; clonal diversity was possibly underestimated.

CDR1 and CDR2 from the germline V gene are SGHRS and YFSETQ. Trimming took 0 bases from V and 0 from J, leaving 9 bases between them. The CDR3 spans 15 residues. With respect to this clone: No antigen is known for it.

The assay was immunoSEQ multiplex PCR, and TCRdb's table has in-frame clones only and misses some. The sample includes roughly 120,000 clones, approximately 88% seen only once; the top ten take roughly 3.5%. The receptor comes from an adult in good health. The starting material was peripheral blood, obtained on day 0 of AZD1222 vaccination. The chain has TRBV5-1 and TRBJ1-1; D gene unclear. CDR3 protein: CASSLAAGLNTEAFF. The CDR3 DNA sequence: TGCGCCAGCAGCTTGGCTGCAGGCTTGAACACTGAAGCTTTCTTT.